This TCR beta chain originates from a study of T cells in Graves' hyperthyroidism and ophthalmopathy. Approximately 9.3 ml of fresh peripheral blood supplied the PBMCs. The CDR3 has 16 residues. Germline trimming cut 2 bases from V and 5 bases from J; bases unmatched to any gene: 8. Per the germline V gene, CDR1 is SGHDT and CDR2 is YYEEEE. The table lists this clonotype with a few counts. What it recognizes is unknown. Researchers took RNA transcripts and amplified the TCR beta CDR3 regions from them. The study used the HTBI primer set for a first-round RT-PCR of the TCR CDR3. Via MiXCR, TCRdb re-called the multiplex PCR reads, giving one row per CDR3 protein. Of about 700,000 distinct CDR3 sequences in the sample, 14% were seen once. Study-wide findings and caveats: Appearing also in blood were most of the thyroid clonotypes expanded above 0.001. By a 13 V-J model, ophthalmopathy was set apart from stable hyperthyroidism.

Sequencing was done on a sample of blood. The receptor was isolated from a woman younger than 35 with Graves' hyperthyroidism. V is TRBV5-6 and J is TRBJ2-2; TRBD2 matches 8 bases. The CDR3 protein is CASSFLDGRGTGELFF. Here the CDR3 DNA reads TGTGCCAGCAGCTTTCTAGACGGGAGGGGAACCGGGGAGCTGTTTTTT.